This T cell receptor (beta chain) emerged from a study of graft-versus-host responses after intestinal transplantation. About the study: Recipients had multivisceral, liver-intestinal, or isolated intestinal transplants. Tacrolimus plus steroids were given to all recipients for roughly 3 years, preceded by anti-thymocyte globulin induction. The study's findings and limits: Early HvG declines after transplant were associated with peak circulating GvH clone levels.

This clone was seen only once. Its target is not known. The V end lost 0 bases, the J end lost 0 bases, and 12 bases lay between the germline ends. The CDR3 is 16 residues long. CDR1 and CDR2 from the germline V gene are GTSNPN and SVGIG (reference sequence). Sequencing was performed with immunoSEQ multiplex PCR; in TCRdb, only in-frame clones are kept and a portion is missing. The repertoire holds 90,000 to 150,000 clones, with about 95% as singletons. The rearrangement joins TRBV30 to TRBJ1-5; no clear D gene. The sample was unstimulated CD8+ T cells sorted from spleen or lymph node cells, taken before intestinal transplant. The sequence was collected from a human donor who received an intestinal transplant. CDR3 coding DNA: TGTGCCTGGAGTGTAACGTCGGGGTATAGCAATCAGCCCCAGCATTTT. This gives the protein CAWSVTSGYSNQPQHF.